Included here is one TCR beta chain sequence, with context. The authors' processing: Counts of nucleated cells, estimated from reference gene primer amplification, were obtained. Profiling relied on immunoSEQ multiplex PCR, and the TCRdb table lists in-frame clones only, not all of them. V and J calls and clone size are copied from that table; D and trimming were computed from the DNA. Among over 200,000 clones listed, about 90% were seen once. This sample was included in a study of blood T cell repertoires in COVID-19. Looking at the study overall: Sites in the United States, Italy and Spain provided acute and convalescent COVID-19 samples. Sources were T cells, B-cell-depleted T cells, or PBMCs; the material itself was cDNA or gDNA.

Seattle's cohort entered during active infection and was followed longitudinally. The CDR3 runs 15 residues. Germline CDR1 MGHRA, CDR2 YSYEKL. The V end lost 2 bases, the J end lost 9 bases, and 17 bases lay between the germline ends. The chain has TRBV4-1 and TRBJ2-1, with D perhaps TRBD2 (6 bases). The sequenced material came from peripheral blood. This TCR derives from a person aged 18-29 years with COVID-19, enrolled during active disease. The CDR3 DNA reads as TGCGCCAGCAGCCAAATATCGGGAGTAGTGGGTGAGCAGTTCTTC. It specifies CASSQISGVVGEQFF.